The clone carrying this T cell receptor (beta chain) was observed once. What it recognizes is unknown. Clones were sequenced by immunoSEQ multiplex PCR, and TCRdb holds only the in-frame ones, with some missing. The table shows about 80,000 clones, with about 88% occurring only once. The sample comes from a study of OX40 agonist ivuxolimab in advanced cancers. Study-level points and caveats: Researchers did not establish what antigens the expanded peripheral T cells target.

Trimming removed 0 bases at V and 9 bases at J, with 13 bases between. This CDR3 is 14 amino acids long. The V gene's germline CDR1 is SGHRS and CDR2 YFSETQ. The sample in question was CD4+ or CD8+ T cells sorted from blood, obtained in a trial of the OX40 agonist ivuxolimab. This TCR derives from an adult with an advanced solid tumor such as melanoma, head and neck, liver or kidney cancer. The rearrangement uses TRBV5-1 and TRBJ2-1, with a possible D match to TRBD2 (7 bases). CDR3 nucleotides: TGCGCCAGCAGCTTGGAGTGGGGGGGCGCTGAGCAGTTCTTC. Amino acid sequence: CASSLEWGGAEQFF.